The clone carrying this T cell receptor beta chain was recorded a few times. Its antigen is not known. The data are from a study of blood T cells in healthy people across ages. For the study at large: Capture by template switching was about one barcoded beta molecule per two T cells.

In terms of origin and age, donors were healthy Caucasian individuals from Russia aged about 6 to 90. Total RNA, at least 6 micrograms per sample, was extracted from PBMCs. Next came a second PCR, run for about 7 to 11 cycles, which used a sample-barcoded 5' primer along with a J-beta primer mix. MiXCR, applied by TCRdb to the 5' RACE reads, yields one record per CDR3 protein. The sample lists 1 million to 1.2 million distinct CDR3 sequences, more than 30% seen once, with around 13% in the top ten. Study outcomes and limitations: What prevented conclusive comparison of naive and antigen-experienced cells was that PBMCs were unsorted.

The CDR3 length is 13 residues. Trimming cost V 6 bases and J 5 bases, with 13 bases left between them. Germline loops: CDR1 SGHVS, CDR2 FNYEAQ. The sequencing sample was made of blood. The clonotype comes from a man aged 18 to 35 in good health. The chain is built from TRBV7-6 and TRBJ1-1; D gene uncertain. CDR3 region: CASRATGRTEAFF. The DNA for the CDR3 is TGTGCCAGCAGGGCTACCGGGAGAACTGAAGCTTTCTTT.